This T cell receptor beta chain originates from a study of T cell clonality in common variable immunodeficiency. TCRdb's copy holds only in-frame clones and misses some; the assay was immunoSEQ multiplex PCR. Singletons are absent from the sample, which has 40,000 to 55,000 clones. The germline CDR1 and CDR2 sequences are SGHRS and YFSETQ. The length of the CDR3 is 16 residues. V was pared by 4 bases and J by 2 bases, with 10 bases of the junction left unmatched. This clone was counted many times. The read terminates 3 residues before the CDR3 end, so the remaining end is supplied by the germline J gene.

This receptor was taken from a person aged 18 to 70 in good health. The source material was peripheral blood mononuclear cells. The V gene is TRBV5-1, the J gene TRBJ2-7, with 9 bases fitting TRBD2. The CDR3 loop reads CASSPGGTSSTYEQYF. CDR3 DNA, as far as it was read: TGCGCCAGCAGCCCCGGGGGGACTAGCAGTACCTACGAG. Using reference TRBV5-1 and TRBJ2-7 for the parts outside the CDR3, the full variable domain is KAGVTQTPRYLIKTRGQQVTLSCSPISGHRSVSWYQQTPGQGLQFLFEYFSETQRNKGNFPGRFSGRQFSNSRSEMNVSTLELGDSALYLCASSPGGTSSTYEQYFGPGTRLTVT.